This entry lists 15 T cell receptor beta chains sequenced from one sample in a study of blood T cell repertoires in COVID-19. Assay used: immunoSEQ multiplex PCR; TCRdb lists only in-frame clones, some missing. The table includes some 340,000 clones, around 86% detected once. Sample: PBMCs or T cells enriched from blood (not recorded which). The source is a woman in her 50s who had recovered from COVID-19.

V is TRBV9 and J is TRBJ2-1, with 9 bases lining up with TRBD2. V was pared by 3 bases and J by 7 bases, with 11 bases of the junction left unmatched. Germline assignment: CDR1 SGDLS and CDR2 YYNGEE. The CDR3 is 16 amino acids. CDR3 bases: TGTGCCAGCAGCGAAAGCGGGGGGTCTAGGGATAATGAGCAGTTCTTC. This gives the protein CASSESGGSRDNEQFF.

The chain recombines TRBV6-6 with TRBJ1-4; D ambiguous. The CDR3 extends over 15 amino acids. The V and J ends lost 0 bases and 4 bases respectively, with 9 bases between them. Germline values: CDR1 MNHNY, CDR2 SVGAGI (reference sequence). CDR3 amino acids: CASSYSLGSNEKLFF. The CDR3 DNA follows: TGTGCCAGCAGTTACTCGCTAGGGAGTAATGAAAAACTGTTTTTT.

V usage is TRBV7-9 and J usage is TRBJ2-2, with 7 bases identical to TRBD1. Germline trimming cut 4 bases from V and 1 base from J; bases unmatched to any gene: 6. Germline CDR1 reads SEHNR; CDR2 reads FQNEAQ (reference sequence). The CDR3 is 16 amino acids. The CDR3 bases are TGTGCCAGCAGCTCAGCTAGGACAGGGAACACCGGGGAGCTGTTTTTT. Its protein is CASSSARTGNTGELFF.

The chain carries TRBV7-9 and TRBJ1-1; the D is unclear. The CDR3 runs 16 residues. V shed 3 bases and J shed 0 bases, with 14 bases lying between them. The germline V gene has CDR1 SEHNR and CDR2 FQNEAQ (reference sequence). In DNA, the CDR3 is TGTGCCAGCAGCTTGACTCTCGGTCAAATGAACACTGAAGCTTTCTTT. Residues: CASSLTLGQMNTEAFF. Variable domain in full (rest from reference TRBV7-9 and TRBJ1-1): DTGVSQNPRHKITKRGQNVTFRCDPISEHNRLYWYRQTLGQGPEFLTYFQNEAQLEKSRLLSDRFSAERPKGSFSTLEIQRTEQGDSAMYLCASSLTLGQMNTEAFFGQGTRLTVV.

The chain uses TRBV9 and TRBJ1-1; D might be TRBD1 (6 bases). Looked up from germline, CDR1 is SGDLS and CDR2 is YYNGEE. The CDR3 is 16 residues long. The V end was cut by 3 bases, the J end by 2 bases, with 17 bases between. The CDR3 loop reads CASSAPSTGLNTEAFF. Here the CDR3 DNA reads TGTGCCAGCAGCGCACCCTCGACAGGCCTCAACACTGAAGCTTTCTTT.

This chain uses TRBV30 with TRBJ2-7, with 10 nucleotides matching TRBD1. This CDR3 contains 13 residues. The J segment lost 3 bases and the V segment lost 5 bases, leaving 4 bases of the junction unmatched. In germline, CDR1 is GTSNPN, CDR2 SVGIG (reference sequence). CDR3 region: CAWGRDRGYEQYF. Written as DNA, the CDR3 is TGTGCCTGGGGAAGGGACAGGGGCTACGAGCAGTACTTC.

Here the CDR3 reads CASSGPSGGITDTQYF. The DNA of the CDR3 is TGTGCCAGCAGCGGGCCTAGCGGGGGGATCACAGATACGCAGTATTTT. The chain is built from TRBV7-2 and TRBJ2-3; 11 bases map to TRBD2. Germline assignment: CDR1 SGHTA and CDR2 FQGNSA. This CDR3 comprises 16 residues. V lost 5 bases and J lost 2; bases outside the gene matches: 6.

This rearrangement joins TRBV5-1 to TRBJ2-1; 14 positions agree with TRBD2. V gave up 2 bases and J gave up 7 bases; unmatched junction bases: 8. The CDR3 runs to 17 residues. Germline CDR1 is SGHRS and CDR2 is YFSETQ. The CDR3 here is CASSFPSGTSGSNEQFF. In DNA form, the CDR3 reads TGCGCCAGCAGCTTCCCGTCCGGGACTAGCGGGAGTAATGAGCAGTTCTTC.

V gene TRBV7-2 combines with J gene TRBJ2-4; 8 nucleotides agree with TRBD2. The CDR3 is 15 residues long. V lost 5 bases and J lost 2; bases outside the gene matches: 5. Germline V lookup: CDR1 SGHTA, CDR2 FQGNSA. As DNA, the CDR3 is TGTGCCAGCAGCCCCGGGGGGGGTCCCAAAAACATTCAGTACTTC. Its protein product is CASSPGGGPKNIQYF. Full variable domain (outside the CDR3, taken from reference TRBV7-2 and TRBJ2-4): GAGVSQSPSNKVTEKGKDVELRCDPISGHTALYWYRQSLGQGLEFLIYFQGNSAPDKSGLPSDRFSAERTGGSVSTLTIQRTQQEDSAVYLCASSPGGGPKNIQYFGAGTRLSVL.

This clone was seen just once. The V gene is TRBV3-1 (or the pseudogene TRBV3-2), the J gene TRBJ2-7, with TRBD1 matching over 8 bases. The V and J ends lost 8 bases and 4 bases, in that order; junction bases with no gene match: 16. The CDR3 has 16 amino acids. Germline V gives CDR1 LGHDT, CDR2 YNNKEL (reference sequence). This CDR3 reads CASGGTGGKKAYEQYF. CDR3 nucleotide sequence: TGTGCCAGCGGAGGGACAGGAGGTAAGAAGGCTTACGAGCAGTACTTC.

The V gene is TRBV19, the J gene TRBJ2-3, with D possibly TRBD2 on 5 matching bases. This CDR3 contains 17 residues. The V end was cut by 2 bases, the J end by 5 bases, with 20 bases between. Germline V gives CDR1 LNHDA, CDR2 SQIVND (reference sequence). The CDR3 loop is CASSIRFPREGGDTQYF. The CDR3, as DNA: TGTGCCAGTAGTATAAGGTTCCCTAGAGAGGGTGGAGATACGCAGTATTTT.

The rearrangement uses TRBV4-3 and TRBJ2-2; D unresolved. Germline CDR1 reads LGHNA; CDR2 reads YSLEER. This CDR3 region has 14 residues. The V and J ends lost 0 bases and 7 bases respectively, with 9 bases between them. The CDR3 sequence is CASSQDSGLGELFF. The CDR3 coding sequence is TGCGCCAGCAGCCAAGATTCGGGTCTCGGGGAGCTGTTTTTT.

The J gene is TRBJ1-1, the V gene TRBV27; 9 bases map to TRBD1. Trimming cost V 1 base and J 1 base; bases outside gene matches: 1. The CDR3 is 15 residues long. Per germline, CDR1 MNHEY and CDR2 SMNVEV (reference sequence). CDR3 DNA: TGTGCCAGCAGTTTATGGGGACAGGGGAACACTGAAGCTTTCTTT. It codes for CASSLWGQGNTEAFF.

This clone has a handful of counts. V is TRBV19 and J is TRBJ1-1; 10 nucleotides match TRBD1. CDR1 is LNHDA, CDR2 SQIVND, per germline (reference sequence). The CDR3 extends over 16 amino acids. The junction had 7 bases not matched to a gene; V was cut back by 3 bases and J by 3 bases. CDR3 in amino acids: CASSMETGGYDTEAFF. The CDR3 nucleotides are TGTGCCAGTAGTATGGAGACAGGGGGCTACGACACTGAAGCTTTCTTT.

The sample holds a few counts of this clone. The J gene is TRBJ2-2, the V gene TRBV19; weak D call: TRBD1 (5 bases). This CDR3 has 15 residues. Deletions cut 2 bases from V and 7 bases from J, with 14 bases between. Germline V gene sequence: CDR1 LNHDA, CDR2 SQIVND (reference sequence). CDR3 nucleotide sequence: TGTGCCAGTAGTATAAGGGGCCCGTCGTTCGGGGAGCTGTTTTTT. Amino acid sequence: CASSIRGPSFGELFF.